This TCR beta chain appears in the sequencing data of a study of T-cell memory formation after mild COVID-19. General study points: SARS-CoV-2 specificity of second-wave clones peaking day 37 was unconfirmed. The CD4+ clones that contracted clustered mainly within CM and EM, and the CD8+ clones concentrated in EMRA. Cross-reactive memory apparently joined, as some responding clones appeared in pre-infection memory.

The CDR3 is 15 amino acids. V was pared by 1 base and J by 5 bases, with 7 bases of the junction left unmatched. CDR1 and CDR2 from the germline V gene are LNHNV and YYDKDF (reference sequence). This clonotype was found a few times. Its target is unknown. Constant-segment-primed 5'RACE gave TCR alpha and TCR beta cDNA libraries with sample barcodes and UMIs. TCRdb fed the 5' RACE reads into MiXCR, producing one record per CDR3 protein. This sample has approximately 150,000 distinct CDR3 sequences; over 10% occur once, and the top ten carry about 3.3%. The receptor was isolated from a man aged 18 to 30 who had mild COVID-19 (a few samples of this study predate the infection). Cell type and time point are not known. The sequenced sample was PBMCs or a T cell subset sorted from them (not recorded which). The rearrangement joins TRBV15 to TRBJ2-5, with 7 bases matching TRBD2. The CDR3 bases are TGTGCCACCAGCAGAGCCCTCGGGGGGACGGAGACCCAGTACTTC. Translated: CATSRALGGTETQYF.